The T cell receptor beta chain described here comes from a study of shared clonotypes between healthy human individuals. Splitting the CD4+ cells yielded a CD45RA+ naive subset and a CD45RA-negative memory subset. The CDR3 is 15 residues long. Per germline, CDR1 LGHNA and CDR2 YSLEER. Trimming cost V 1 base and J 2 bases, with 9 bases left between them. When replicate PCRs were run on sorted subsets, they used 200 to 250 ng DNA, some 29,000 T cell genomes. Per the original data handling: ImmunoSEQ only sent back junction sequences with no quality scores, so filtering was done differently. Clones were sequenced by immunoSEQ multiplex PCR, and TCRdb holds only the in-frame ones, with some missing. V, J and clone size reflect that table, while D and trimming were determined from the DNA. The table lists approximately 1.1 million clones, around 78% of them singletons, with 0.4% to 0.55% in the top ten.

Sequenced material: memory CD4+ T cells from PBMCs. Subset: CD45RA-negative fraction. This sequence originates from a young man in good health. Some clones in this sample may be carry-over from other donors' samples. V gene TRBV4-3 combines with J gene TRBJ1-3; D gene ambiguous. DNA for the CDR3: TGCGCCAGCAGCCAAGCTCCGGGAGCTGGAAACACCATATATTTT. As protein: CASSQAPGAGNTIYF.